Each of the 16 T cell receptor beta chains below was sequenced from the same sample in a study of blood T cell repertoires in COVID-19. Data came from immunoSEQ multiplex PCR; TCRdb stores just in-frame clones and leaves some out. Of a few hundred thousand clones detected, 85% appear once; the ten largest clones hold under 4%. Sample: peripheral blood. These receptors all come from a woman between 18 and 29 years old with acute or convalescent COVID-19.

This clone was detected only a few times. This chain uses TRBV29-1 with TRBJ1-1, with TRBD1 identical over 7 bases. CDR1 SQVTM and CDR2 ANQGSEA come from the germline V gene. The CDR3 spans 15 residues. J gave up 0 bases and V 4 bases, and 8 bases lay outside the gene matches. CDR3 nucleotide sequence: TGCAGCGTTGCAGGGGGTTGGGGCATGAACACTGAAGCTTTCTTT. Its protein product is CSVAGGWGMNTEAFF.

The genes are TRBV30 and TRBJ1-1, with TRBD1 matching over 7 bases. This CDR3 is 18 amino acids long. Per germline, CDR1 GTSNPN and CDR2 SVGIG (reference sequence). Trimming removed 1 base from V and 2 bases from J; junction bases left unmatched: 16. The CDR3 nucleotides are TGTGCCTGGAGTGCCACCGGATCGGGACAGCTATTTAACACTGAAGCTTTCTTT. Amino acids: CAWSATGSGQLFNTEAFF.

The chain joins TRBV9 to TRBJ1-1; D may be TRBD1 (6 bases). V was cut by 3 bases and J by 0 bases, with 9 bases left in between. This CDR3 is 14 amino acids long. Germline values: CDR1 SGDLS, CDR2 YYNGEE. The CDR3 sequence is CASSGDIMNTEAFF. The DNA of the CDR3 is TGTGCCAGCAGCGGGGACATCATGAACACTGAAGCTTTCTTT.

The chain combines TRBV3-1 (or the pseudogene TRBV3-2) with TRBJ1-1, with no clear D. CDR3 length equals 14 residues. V dropped 1 base and J dropped 1 base, with 7 bases sitting between them. Germline V gene sequence: CDR1 LGHDT, CDR2 YNNKEL (reference sequence). The CDR3 region is CASSQVRQNTEAFF. The DNA of the CDR3 is TGTGCCAGCAGCCAAGTAAGACAGAACACTGAAGCTTTCTTT.

This chain connects TRBV30 to TRBJ2-1, with 8 bases lining up with TRBD2. V lost 3 bases and J lost 9; bases outside the gene matches: 7. Germline-derived CDR1 and CDR2 are GTSNPN and SVGIG (reference sequence). This CDR3 region has 13 residues. CDR3 DNA: TGTGCCTGGAGCGGTAGCGGGGAGACTGAGCAGTTCTTC. Translating gives CAWSGSGETEQFF.

The chain employs TRBV6-5 and TRBJ1-6; TRBD1 might be the D (5 bases). The CDR3 extends over 15 amino acids. The V end lost 6 bases, the J end lost 2 bases, and 11 bases lay between the germline ends. In germline, CDR1 is MNHEY, CDR2 SVGAGI. The CDR3 protein is CASRARGTYNSPLHF. The CDR3 coding sequence is TGTGCCAGCAGGGCCCGGGGGACCTATAATTCACCCCTCCACTTT.

V usage is TRBV4-1 and J usage is TRBJ2-1; D remains ambiguous. V lost 4 bases, J lost 1 base, and 17 bases lay in between. The CDR3 totals 17 residues. Germline loops: CDR1 MGHRA, CDR2 YSYEKL. CDR3 in amino acids: CASSRLDLLPSYNEQFF. The CDR3 DNA sequence: TGCGCCAGCAGCCGCCTAGACCTCTTACCTTCCTACAATGAGCAGTTCTTC.

This chain joins TRBV24-1 and TRBJ2-2; possibly TRBD1 for D (7 bases). The germline CDR1 and CDR2 sequences are KGHDR and SFDVKD. V lost 8 bases, J lost 6 bases, and 12 bases lay in between. This CDR3 has 13 amino acids. The CDR3 here is CATTAGGSGELFF. The CDR3 coding sequence is TGTGCCACCACGGCAGGGGGGTCCGGGGAGCTGTTTTTT.

The V and J genes are TRBV28 and TRBJ2-1; 9 bases line up with TRBD2. V shed 6 bases, J shed 4 bases, and the junction held 10 bases outside the gene matches. CDR1 and CDR2 from the germline V gene are MDHEN and SYDVKM. The length of the CDR3 is 16 residues. The chain's CDR3 is CASRPPWAGGYNEQFF. The CDR3 DNA follows: TGTGCCAGCAGACCTCCCTGGGCGGGAGGGTACAATGAGCAGTTCTTC.

The chain has TRBV25-1 and TRBJ1-4, with TRBD1 matching over 7 bases. The CDR3 consists of 16 residues. With V trimmed by 6 bases and J by 3 bases, 10 bases remained unmatched. Germline CDR1 MGHDK, CDR2 SYGVNS. The CDR3 spells CASSLALGQPNEKLFF. The CDR3 nucleotides read TGTGCCAGCAGCCTTGCCCTGGGACAGCCTAATGAAAAACTGTTTTTT. The variable domain in full, with the rest retrieved from reference TRBV25-1 and TRBJ1-4, is EADIYQTPRYLVIGTGKKITLECSQTMGHDKMYWYQQDPGMELHLIHYSYGVNSTEKGDLSSESTVSRIRTEHFPLTLESARPSHTSQYLCASSLALGQPNEKLFFGSGTQLSVL.

J is TRBJ1-4 and V is TRBV6-1; D perhaps matches TRBD1 (5 bases). Per germline, CDR1 MNHNS and CDR2 SASEGT. V was shortened by 4 bases and J by 0 bases, with 12 bases between the two germline ends. The CDR3 loop spans 16 amino acids. The chain's CDR3 is CASSGWGLSTNEKLFF. The DNA of the CDR3 is TGTGCCAGCAGTGGGTGGGGACTGTCAACTAATGAAAAACTGTTTTTT.

In its sample, this clone was seen once. This chain joins TRBV9 and TRBJ2-5; maybe TRBD2 (5 bases). The CDR3 length is 13 residues. Germline V gene data show CDR1 as SGDLS and CDR2 as YYNGEE. The V gene lost 2 bases and the J gene lost 1 base, with 6 bases spanning the gap. In nucleotides, the CDR3 is TGTGCCAGCAGCGTGGCGGGCCAAGAGACCCAGTACTTC. Its translation is CASSVAGQETQYF.

This rearrangement joins TRBV6-5 to TRBJ1-2; 10 bases agree with TRBD1. V lost 7 bases, J lost 7 bases, and 6 bases stayed unmatched. This CDR3 spans 13 amino acids. Per germline, CDR1 MNHEY and CDR2 SVGAGI. CDR3 loop: CASTGTGAGGYTF. The CDR3 nucleotides are TGTGCCAGCACCGGGACAGGGGCAGGTGGCTACACCTTC.

The chain has TRBV21-1 and TRBJ2-1; the table assigns TRBD1, which was not confirmed against the DNA. TRBV21-1 represents a pseudogene. The CDR3 has 17 amino acids. CDR3 in amino acids: CASSKVDGRRRGDEQFF. The CDR3 region has the DNA TGTGCCAGCAGCAAAGTGGATGGTAGACGAAGGGGCGATGAGCAGTTCTTC.

CDR3 coding DNA: TGTGCCAGCAGTCCCCTTAGCGGGAGCGATACAGATACGCAGTATTTT. It yields the protein CASSPLSGSDTDTQYF. The chain has TRBV28 and TRBJ2-3; 9 bases are a match to TRBD2. Germline V CDR1 and CDR2: MDHEN, SYDVKM. V shed 5 bases, J shed 3 bases, and the junction held 9 bases outside the gene matches. The CDR3 spans 16 residues.

The chain combines TRBV5-4 with TRBJ2-7, with 7 bases that match TRBD1. The germline CDR1 and CDR2 sequences are SGHNT and YYREEE (reference sequence). The trim removed 3 bases at V and 1 base at J, leaving 4 bases unmatched. CDR3 length: 14 residues. The CDR3 DNA reads TGTGCCAGCAGCTCCGGGACAGAGTCCTACGAGCAGTACTTC. This codes for CASSSGTESYEQYF.